A selection of T cell receptor beta chains follows, all from one sample in a study of T cells after yellow fever vaccination. TCRdb reanalysed the 5' RACE reads using MiXCR and keeps one entry per CDR3 protein. The sample records 300,000 to 400,000 distinct CDR3 sequences, about 7.8% being singletons. Sequences were derived from PBMCs, sampled roughly seven weeks after the first yellow fever vaccination. Receptor source: a man younger than 30 who received the YFV17D yellow fever vaccine. The conserved cysteine and the conserved F or W are not part of the CDR3 here. Part of the rows lack a size; the others show once, few, many or a class for expanded clones.

TRBV11-2	few	ASSLFRPGANVLT
TRBV7-9	many	ASSLKDQPQH
TRBV6-2/TRBV6-3	-	ASSYDTTNTGELF
TRBV6-1	-	ASSKQYNEQF
TRBV14	-	ASSPAIPRTDTQY
TRBV7-2	-	ASSSRPGNTIY
TRBV6-5	few	ASRKTDTQY
TRBV7-3	-	ASSEDGYTEAF
TRBV9	many	ASSVVGTYYGYT
TRBV12-3/TRBV12-4	few	ASTLGSGLKTQY
TRBV20-1	-	SAQESSFLYEQY
TRBV5-1	-	ASSQGGPYNEQF
TRBV29-1	few	SVEKTGGGNGYT
TRBV19	many	ASSSLSADTQY
TRBV28	-	ASSLPGRETEAF
TRBV7-8	few	ASSRGRGAF
TRBV7-2	few	ASSLDGGGENEQF
TRBV20-1	-	CARDRLAGGANEQF
TRBV7-6	-	ASSFSTSGGAGEQF
TRBV20-1	-	SARTVSYNEQF
TRBV7-2	few	ASSLARQGGLH
TRBV6-5	-	ASRQDPMETQY
TRBV29-1	few	SGSRDAPQGTQY
TRBV20-1	-	SAQTGTNSYEQY
TRBV12-3/TRBV12-4	few	ASSLNAGGAGELF
TRBV2	many	ASSEQGARDQPQH
TRBV12-3/TRBV12-4	few	ASSFGGLSPLH
TRBV6-1	-	ASRLIVNTEAF